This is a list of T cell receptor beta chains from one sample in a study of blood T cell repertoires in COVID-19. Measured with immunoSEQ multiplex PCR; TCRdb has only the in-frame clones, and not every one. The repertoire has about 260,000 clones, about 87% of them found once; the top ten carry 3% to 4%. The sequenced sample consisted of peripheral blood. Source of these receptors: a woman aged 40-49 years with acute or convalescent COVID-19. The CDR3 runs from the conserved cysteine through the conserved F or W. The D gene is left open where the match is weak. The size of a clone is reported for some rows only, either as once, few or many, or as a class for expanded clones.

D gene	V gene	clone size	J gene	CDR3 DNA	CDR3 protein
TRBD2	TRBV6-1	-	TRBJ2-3	TGTGCCAGCAGTGAAGTGGTTAGCGGGGGAGATACGCAGTATTTT	CASSEVVSGGDTQYF
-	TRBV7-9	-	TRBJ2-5	TGTGCCAGCAGCTTAGTGCTAGCGAAAGAGACCCAGTACTTC	CASSLVLAKETQYF
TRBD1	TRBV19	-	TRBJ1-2	TGTGCCAGTAACAGGGGGCTGGACTATGGCTACACCTTC	CASNRGLDYGYTF
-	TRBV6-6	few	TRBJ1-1	TGTGCCAGCGGCTCCCCCTGGAGGGGAGGGACCACTGAAGCTTTCTTT	CASGSPWRGGTTEAFF
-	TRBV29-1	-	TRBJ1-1	TGCAGCGCGCCCAGGGAAGGCACTGAAGCTTTCTTT	CSAPREGTEAFF
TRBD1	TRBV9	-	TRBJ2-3	TGTGCCAGCAGCGGAGGGGACAGTCAAAACCCAGATACGCAGTATTTT	CASSGGDSQNPDTQYF
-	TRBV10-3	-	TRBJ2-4	TGTGCCATCAGTGAGTCCAGGGGCAGGGGAAACATTCAGTACTTC	CAISESRGRGNIQYF
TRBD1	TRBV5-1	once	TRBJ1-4	TGCGCCAGCAGCGCCGCCTCGACAGGGGCCCTTGACGAAAAACTGTTTTTT	CASSAASTGALDEKLFF
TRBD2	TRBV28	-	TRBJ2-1	TGTGCCAGCAGTTTGGTGGGAAAATCACGCGGGAGCTCCTACAATGAGCAGTTCTTC	CASSLVGKSRGSSYNEQFF
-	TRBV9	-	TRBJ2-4	TGTGCCAGCAGCGTGGATCCGGGGTGGGCCAAAAACATTCAGTACTTC	CASSVDPGWAKNIQYF
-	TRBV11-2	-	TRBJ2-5	TGTGCCAGCAGCCCGGGGTTTTTGAAGTACCAAGAGACCCAGTACTTC	CASSPGFLKYQETQYF
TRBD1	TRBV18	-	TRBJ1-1	TGTGCCAGCTCTCTTATTTACAGGGGGATGAACACTGAAGCTTTCTTT	CASSLIYRGMNTEAFF
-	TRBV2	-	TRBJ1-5	TGTGCCAGCACGAAGGAGTATAGCAATCAGCCCCAGCATTTT	CASTKEYSNQPQHF
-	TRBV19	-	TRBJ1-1	TGTGCCAGTAGTCTGAGGGGGATGAACACTGAAGCTTTCTTT	CASSLRGMNTEAFF
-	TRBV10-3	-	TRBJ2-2	TGTGCCATCAGTACGGTATCGGCCGGGGAGCTGTTTTTT	CAISTVSAGELFF
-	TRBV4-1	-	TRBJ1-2	TGCGCCAGCAGCTTGCGCCCCGAGGGCCGCTCGAAGGGCTACACCTTC	CASSLRPEGRSKGYTF
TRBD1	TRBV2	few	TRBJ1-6	TGTGCCAGCAGGGGACAGTGGGTCCCTAATTCACCCCTCCACTTT	CASRGQWVPNSPLHF
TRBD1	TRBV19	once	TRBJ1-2	TGTGCCAGTAGTAAATGGGACAGGTCTAGCGGATCCTATGGCTACACCTTC	CASSKWDRSSGSYGYTF
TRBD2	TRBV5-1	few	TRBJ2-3	TGCGCCAGCAGCGAGACTAGCGGGGGGGATACGCAGTATTTT	CASSETSGGDTQYF
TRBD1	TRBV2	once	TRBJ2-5	TGTGCCAGCACCCAAAAACAGGGGAATCGAGAGACCCAGTACTTC	CASTQKQGNRETQYF
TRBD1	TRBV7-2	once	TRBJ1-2	TGTGCCAGCAGCTTCAGTAGGACAGGGGACTATGGCTACACCTTC	CASSFSRTGDYGYTF
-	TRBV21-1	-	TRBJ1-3	TGTGCCAGCAGCCCAGGGAAAGGAGCTTCTGGAAACACCATATATTTT	CASSPGKGASGNTIYF
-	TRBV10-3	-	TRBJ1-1	TGTGCCATCAGTGAGTCGAGTTCTTTCGTAGCTTTCTTT	CAISESSSFVAFF
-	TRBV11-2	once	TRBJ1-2	TGTGCCAGCAGCTTAGATCGGGGTAAAGGCTACACCTTC	CASSLDRGKGYTF
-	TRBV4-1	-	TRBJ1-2	TGCGCCAGCAGCCAGGGCCGGGGGACTAGTGGCTACACCTTC	CASSQGRGTSGYTF
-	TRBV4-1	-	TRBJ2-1	TGCGCCAGCACGACTATCTGGGCGGCAAGCTCCTACAATGAGCAGTTCTTC	CASTTIWAASSYNEQFF
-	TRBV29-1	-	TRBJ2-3	TGCAGCGGAGGACTGTTAGGCACAGATACGCAGTATTTT	CSGGLLGTDTQYF
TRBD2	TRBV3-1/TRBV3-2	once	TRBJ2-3	TGTGCCAGCAGCCCCGGGACTAGCGGGGGGTTCGCAGATACGCAGTATTTT	CASSPGTSGGFADTQYF
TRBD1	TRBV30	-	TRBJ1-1	TGTGCCTGGTCCAGGGGGGCCCTGAACACTGAAGCTTTCTTT	CAWSRGALNTEAFF
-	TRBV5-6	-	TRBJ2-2	TGTGCCAGCAGCTTTCCTCTAGCGTCCACCGGGGAGCTGTTTTTT	CASSFPLASTGELFF
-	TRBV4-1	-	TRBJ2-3	TGCGCCAGCAGCCAAGGCGAGCCTCCTGGTGCAGATACGCAGTATTTT	CASSQGEPPGADTQYF
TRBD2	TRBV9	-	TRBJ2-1	TGTGCCAGCAGCGTGGCTCACGGGGGGAATGAGCAGTTCTTC	CASSVAHGGNEQFF
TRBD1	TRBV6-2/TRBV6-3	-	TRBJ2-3	TGTGCCAGCAGTTACGGGGACAGGAGCACAGATACGCAGTATTTT	CASSYGDRSTDTQYF
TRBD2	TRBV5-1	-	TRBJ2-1	TGCGCCAGCAACCCCCTAGCGGGGGGGCCGAATGAGCAGTTCTTC	CASNPLAGGPNEQFF
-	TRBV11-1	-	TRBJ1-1	TGTGCCAGCAGCTTACCCGGGCGGGACACTGAAGCTTTCTTT	CASSLPGRDTEAFF
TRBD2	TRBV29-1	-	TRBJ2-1	TGCAGCGTTGAGGGGGGGTTGGGCAATGAGCAGTTCTTC	CSVEGGLGNEQFF
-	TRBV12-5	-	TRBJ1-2	TGTGCTAGTGGTTTGGAATGGGGCATTAACTATGGCTACACCTTC	CASGLEWGINYGYTF
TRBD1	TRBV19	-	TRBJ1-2	TGTGCCAGTAGTATAGGGCCGGGACAGGGACAGGGCTACACCTTC	CASSIGPGQGQGYTF
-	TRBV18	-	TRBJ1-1	TGTGCCAGCTCACCATACGGGGGGACGACTGAAGCTTTCTTT	CASSPYGGTTEAFF
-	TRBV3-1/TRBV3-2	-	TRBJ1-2	TGTGCCAGCAGCCAACAACAGGGAGGGGGCTACACCTTC	CASSQQQGGGYTF
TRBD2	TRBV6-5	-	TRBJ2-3	TGTGCCAGCAGGGAGGCGATAGCGGGGGGTTATACGCAGTATTTT	CASREAIAGGYTQYF
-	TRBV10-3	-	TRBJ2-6	TGTGCCATCAGTGAGTCGGGCCACTCTGGGGCCAACGTCCTGACTTTC	CAISESGHSGANVLTF
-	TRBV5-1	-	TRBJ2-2	TGCGCCAGCAGCTTGTTCTCAGGCATCGGGGAGCTGTTTTTT	CASSLFSGIGELFF